This TCR beta chain comes out of a study of CD4 T cells in relation to SARS-CoV-2 and coronaviruses. Background on the study: After approximately 10 days of antigen culture, PBMC TCR beta CDR3s were sequenced. Crossreactive spike epitopes shared across donors were mapped to their HLA restriction. Whole-study results and caveats: Approximately 65% of donors had memory CD4+ clonotypes crossrecognizing SARS-CoV-2 and common cold coronavirus spike.

Unexposed donor CD4+ T cells date from 2011-2018, before the COVID-19 pandemic. CD4+ T cells were isolated from the cells after 10 days of culture. Produced via immunoSEQ multiplex PCR; TCRdb's table is partial and in-frame only. The sample lists around 25,000 clones, roughly 73% occurring once. Concerning this clone itself: Its matching antigen is unknown.

J gave up 4 bases and V 4 bases, and 8 bases lay outside the gene matches. The CDR3 runs to 15 residues. Per germline, CDR1 SGDLS and CDR2 YYNGEE. Sequences were obtained from CD4+ T cells from PBMCs, cultured in vitro. This clonotype originated in a human donor in good health. The chain links TRBV9 to TRBJ2-3; 8 positions match TRBD2. CDR3 loop: CASSQRGGGADTQYF. The DNA for the CDR3 is TGTGCCAGCAGCCAACGGGGGGGAGGAGCAGATACGCAGTATTTT.